One and the same sample provided the 19 T cell receptor beta chains below, sequenced in a study of blood T cell repertoires in COVID-19. Sequencing was performed with immunoSEQ multiplex PCR; in TCRdb, only in-frame clones are kept and a portion is missing. Counted here are 110,000 or so clones, nearly 90% occurring once; the ten biggest clones make up roughly 8.9%. Specimen: peripheral blood. The receptors were gathered from a woman aged 70-85 years who had recovered from COVID-19.

V is TRBV15 and J is TRBJ2-2, with 9 bases that match TRBD2. J lost 7 bases, V lost 0 bases, and 9 bases had no gene match. This CDR3 has 17 residues. Germline CDR1 is LNHNV and CDR2 is YYDKDF (reference sequence). The CDR3 spells CATSRDWAGGPSGELFF. The DNA of the CDR3 is TGTGCCACCAGCAGAGATTGGGCGGGAGGGCCTAGCGGGGAGCTGTTTTTT.

The gene calls are TRBV28 and TRBJ2-7, with D possibly TRBD2 on 5 matching bases. Germline CDR1 reads MDHEN; CDR2 reads SYDVKM. CDR3 length: 14 amino acids. V lost 1 base and J 3 bases, leaving 10 bases between the germline ends. CDR3 residues: CASSLYGVDYEQYF. In DNA, the CDR3 is TGTGCCAGCAGTTTATACGGGGTCGACTACGAGCAGTACTTC.

This clone was detected once. The J gene is TRBJ2-3, the V gene TRBV10-3; perhaps TRBD2 as D (5 bases). CDR3 length equals 13 residues. Looked up from germline, CDR1 is ENHRY and CDR2 is SYGVKD. The V end was cut by 0 bases, the J end by 5 bases, with 6 bases between. The CDR3 DNA reads TGTGCCATCAGTGAGTCGCGGGTAGATACGCAGTATTTT. Protein: CAISESRVDTQYF.

The CDR3 reads CASSLGWGGQPQHF. DNA for the CDR3: TGTGCCAGCAGCCTCGGATGGGGGGGACAGCCCCAGCATTTT. The V and J genes are TRBV3-1 (or the pseudogene TRBV3-2) and TRBJ1-5; TRBD1 might be the D (5 bases). V was pared by 4 bases and J by 7 bases, with 14 bases between. CDR1 is LGHDT, CDR2 YNNKEL, per germline (reference sequence). The CDR3 has 14 amino acids.

The V call is TRBV29-1, the J call TRBJ2-5, with 7 bases fitting TRBD2. The trim removed 5 bases at V and 7 bases at J, leaving 4 bases unmatched. Germline values: CDR1 SQVTM, CDR2 ANQGSEA. This CDR3 spans 11 amino acids. Here the CDR3 reads CSVSWEGTQYF. CDR3 nucleotide sequence: TGCAGCGTTTCCTGGGAGGGGACCCAGTACTTC. Using reference TRBV29-1 and TRBJ2-5 for the parts outside the CDR3, the full variable domain is SAVISQKPSRDICQRGTSLTIQCQVDSQVTMMFWYRQQPGQSLTLIATANQGSEATYESGFVIDKFPISRPNLTFSTLTVSNMSPEDSSIYLCSVSWEGTQYFGPGTRLLVL.

J is TRBJ2-3 and V is TRBV4-3, with 7 bases identical to TRBD2. V trimming: 3 bases; J trimming: 0 bases; junction bases outside the gene matches: 6. Germline V gene lookup returns CDR1 LGHNA and CDR2 YSLEER. The CDR3 runs to 16 residues. CDR3 region: CASSHLADTSTDTQYF. CDR3 coding DNA: TGCGCCAGCAGCCACCTAGCGGATACTAGCACAGATACGCAGTATTTT.

The chain couples TRBV7-2 to TRBJ2-3; 13 bases are shared with TRBD2. Germline V gene sequence: CDR1 SGHTA, CDR2 FQGNSA. CDR3 size: 15 residues. Trimming cost V 5 bases and J 5 bases; bases outside gene matches: 4. CDR3 sequence reads: CASSRTSGGVDTQYF. Written as DNA, the CDR3 is TGTGCCAGCAGCCGGACTAGCGGGGGTGTAGATACGCAGTATTTT.

This chain links TRBV27 with TRBJ2-7; 9 bases are shared with TRBD1. This CDR3 has 18 residues. The junction had 17 bases not matched to a gene; V was cut back by 6 bases and J by 2 bases. Germline CDR1 is MNHEY and CDR2 is SMNVEV (reference sequence). The CDR3: CASSTRGQGKLSPYEQYF. The CDR3 region has the DNA TGTGCCAGCAGCACGCGGGGACAGGGAAAATTGTCCCCCTACGAGCAGTACTTC.

V and J are TRBV1 and TRBJ1-1; TRBD1 was called by the table and not checked on the DNA. TRBV1 is tagged as a pseudogene. The CDR3 is made up of 14 amino acids. CDR3 nucleotides: TGCACCAGCAGTCACGCGCAGGGGACCACTGAAGCTTTCTTT. It specifies CTSSHAQGTTEAFF.

This clone appeared a few times. V is TRBV19 and J is TRBJ2-2; 7 bases align to TRBD1. Trimming removed 7 bases from V and 2 bases from J; junction bases left unmatched: 7. The CDR3 is made up of 15 amino acids. Per germline, CDR1 LNHDA and CDR2 SQIVND (reference sequence). CDR3 region: CASKVTGLNTGELFF. The CDR3 DNA sequence: TGTGCCAGTAAGGTGACAGGGCTCAACACCGGGGAGCTGTTTTTT.

This chain connects TRBV30 to TRBJ2-2; D remains ambiguous. The CDR3 has 13 residues. Germline V gene lookup returns CDR1 GTSNPN and CDR2 SVGIG (reference sequence). V lost 2 bases, J lost 6 bases, and 10 bases lay in between. CDR3 sequence reads: CAWSPSFAGELFF. CDR3 coding DNA: TGTGCCTGGAGTCCGTCCTTCGCCGGGGAGCTGTTTTTT.

This chain joins TRBV28 and TRBJ2-4; 9 positions match TRBD1. Germline V gene data show CDR1 as MDHEN and CDR2 as SYDVKM. This CDR3 is built from 18 residues. Unmatched junction bases numbered 11, after V lost 4 bases and J lost 1 base. CDR3 nucleotides: TGTGCCAGCAGTTGGGACAGGGCTCTTCCCCTGGCCAAAAACATTCAGTACTTC. It codes for CASSWDRALPLAKNIQYF.

The chain is built from TRBV9 and TRBJ2-3, with D unresolved. The CDR3 contains 12 residues. V lost 4 bases and J lost 2, with 5 bases in between. Germline V gene sequence: CDR1 SGDLS, CDR2 YYNGEE. CDR3 amino acids: CASSPNTDTQYF. The CDR3 nucleotides are TGTGCCAGCAGCCCCAACACAGATACGCAGTATTTT.

The chain recombines TRBV2 with TRBJ2-3; D is perhaps TRBD1 (6 bases). Germline V gene data show CDR1 as SNHLY and CDR2 as FYNNEI. The CDR3 runs 16 residues. Trimming took off 4 bases at V and 2 bases at J, with 16 bases between the two ends. The CDR3 nucleotides are TGTGCCAGCAGTGTGGAAAGGGGGATATACACAGATACGCAGTATTTT. This codes for CASSVERGIYTDTQYF. Full variable domain (remainder filled in from reference TRBV2 and TRBJ2-3): EPEVTQTPSHQVTQMGQEVILRCVPISNHLYFYWYRQILGQKVEFLVSFYNNEISEKSEIFDDQFSVERPDGSNFTLKIRSTKLEDSAMYFCASSVERGIYTDTQYFGPGTRLTVL.

The chain employs TRBV24-1 and TRBJ1-5, with TRBD1 as a possible D gene (5 bases). The V and J ends lost 3 bases and 0 bases respectively, with 8 bases between them. CDR3 size: 15 residues. Germline CDR1 and CDR2: KGHDR and SFDVKD. CDR3 nucleotide sequence: TGTGCCACCAGTGATCCCAGGGTTAGCAATCAGCCCCAGCATTTT. It codes for CATSDPRVSNQPQHF.

This chain uses TRBV7-8 with TRBJ2-7; perhaps TRBD2 as D (6 bases). The germline V gene has CDR1 SGHVS and CDR2 FQNEAQ. Trimming stripped 3 bases from V and 6 bases from J, with 18 bases between. The CDR3 is 15 residues long. CDR3 DNA sequence: TGTGCCAGCAGCTTTCCGGCGGCGGGGTCGGGCGAGCAGTACTTC. This gives the protein CASSFPAAGSGEQYF.

CDR3 bases: TGTGCCAGCAGCTTAGCCGACAGGGACTCTTCACCCCTCCACTTT. This encodes CASSLADRDSSPLHF. This chain uses TRBV11-1 with TRBJ1-6; 7 bases map to TRBD1. CDR3 length equals 15 residues. Germline values: CDR1 SGHAT, CDR2 FQDESV (reference sequence). V lost 0 bases and J lost 9; bases outside the gene matches: 5.

The chain combines TRBV28 with TRBJ2-7, with TRBD2 identical over 9 bases. V lost 6 bases, J lost 3 bases, and 9 bases stayed unmatched. Germline V gives CDR1 MDHEN, CDR2 SYDVKM. CDR3 length: 15 residues. CDR3 nucleotide sequence: TGTGCCAGCAGGACCCCGACTAGCGGCAGCTACGAGCAGTACTTC. Translating gives CASRTPTSGSYEQYF.

The chain links TRBV11-2 to TRBJ1-1; D possibly corresponds to TRBD1 (5 bases). Germline values: CDR1 SGHAT, CDR2 FQNNGV. The CDR3 runs to 13 residues. V lost 6 bases to trimming and J lost 7 bases, with 15 bases between them. Here the CDR3 reads CASSSLGGDEAFF. The CDR3 nucleotides are TGTGCCAGCAGTTCTCTTGGGGGGGATGAAGCTTTCTTT. The full variable domain, in which reference TRBV11-2 and TRBJ1-1 provide the parts outside the CDR3, is EAGVAQSPRYKIIEKRQSVAFWCNPISGHATLYWYQQILGQGPKLLIQFQNNGVVDDSQLPKDRFSAERLKGVDSTLKIQPAKLEDSAVYLCASSSLGGDEAFFGQGTRLTVV.